These T cell receptor beta chains were read from a single sample in a study of Ad26.COV2.S vaccination and SARS-CoV-2 variants. Sequencing was performed with immunoSEQ multiplex PCR; in TCRdb, only in-frame clones are kept and a portion is missing. The sample records around 320,000 clones, around four fifths being singletons. Sample: peripheral blood, taken in a trial of Ad26.COV2.S vaccine versus placebo. Every receptor here comes from a person between 18 and 60 years old who received the Ad26.COV2.S COVID-19 vaccine or a placebo. CDR3s include the opening cysteine and the closing phenylalanine or tryptophan. D genes are given only for firm matches. A row's size may be missing; if present it is once, few, many or a size class.

length: 11
J: TRBJ2-7
V: TRBV14
size: -
D: -
CDR3: CASSQQYEQYF
DNA: TGTGCCAGCAGCCAACAGTACGAGCAGTACTTC

length: 16
J: TRBJ1-2
V: TRBV5-1
size: -
D: TRBD1
CDR3: CASSLASTGTVYGYTF
DNA: TGCGCCAGCAGCTTGGCATCCACTGGGACAGTTTATGGCTACACCTTC

length: 17
J: TRBJ2-3
V: TRBV18
size: -
D: -
CDR3: CASSPFFGVGATDTQYF
DNA: TGTGCCAGCTCACCTTTCTTCGGCGTCGGGGCCACAGATACGCAGTATTTT

length: 15
J: TRBJ2-7
V: TRBV12-2
size: -
D: -
CDR3: CASRLGEQGAYEQYF
DNA: TGTGCAAGTCGCCTAGGGGAACAGGGGGCCTACGAGCAGTACTTC

length: 12
J: TRBJ1-2
V: TRBV7-2
size: -
D: -
CDR3: CASSQDNYGYTF
DNA: TGTGCCAGCAGCCAGGACAACTATGGCTACACCTTC

length: 16
J: TRBJ2-1
V: TRBV19
size: -
D: -
CDR3: CASSPGTLNFYNEQFF
DNA: TGTGCCAGTAGTCCCGGGACTCTCAACTTCTACAATGAGCAGTTCTTC

length: 19
J: TRBJ2-1
V: TRBV7-8
size: -
D: -
CDR3: CASSLVSGRTPSSYNEQFF
DNA: TGTGCCAGCAGCTTAGTTTCGGGCAGGACTCCAAGCTCCTACAATGAGCAGTTCTTC

length: 16
J: TRBJ2-3
V: TRBV4-1
size: -
D: TRBD1
CDR3: CANSHANRDREDTQYF
DNA: TGCGCCAACAGCCACGCGAACCGGGACAGGGAGGATACGCAGTATTTT

length: 13
J: TRBJ2-7
V: TRBV6-5
size: -
D: -
CDR3: CASGAGSAYEQYF
DNA: TGTGCCAGCGGCGCAGGGTCTGCCTACGAGCAGTACTTC

length: 15
J: TRBJ1-2
V: TRBV6-5
size: -
D: TRBD1
CDR3: CASSTGTGEYYGYTF
DNA: TGTGCCAGCAGCACCGGGACAGGGGAGTACTATGGCTACACCTTC

length: 16
J: TRBJ2-5
V: TRBV24-1
size: -
D: -
CDR3: CATSGTRGGRMETQYF
DNA: TGTGCCACCAGTGGTACGAGGGGGGGCAGGATGGAGACCCAGTACTTC

length: 14
J: TRBJ1-1
V: TRBV4-2
size: -
D: -
CDR3: CASSQDRVNTEAFF
DNA: TGTGCCAGCAGCCAAGATAGGGTGAACACTGAAGCTTTCTTT

length: 13
J: TRBJ2-3
V: TRBV12-2
size: -
D: -
CDR3: CASRLAERTSVAF
DNA: TGTGCAAGTCGCTTAGCCGAACGGACTAGCGTGGCGTTT

length: 15
J: TRBJ1-2
V: TRBV4-2
size: few
D: -
CDR3: CASRIRDNSNYGYTF
DNA: TGTGCCAGCAGGATACGGGACAACTCTAACTATGGCTACACCTTC

length: 13
J: TRBJ1-1
V: TRBV29-1
size: -
D: -
CDR3: CSVTSTGTTEAFF
DNA: TGCAGCGTTACGTCTACAGGGACAACTGAAGCTTTCTTT

length: 15
J: TRBJ2-1
V: TRBV5-1
size: -
D: TRBD2
CDR3: CASSRTSGAYNEQFF
DNA: TGCGCCAGCAGCCGTACTAGCGGGGCCTACAATGAGCAGTTCTTC

length: 12
J: TRBJ2-3
V: TRBV5-1
size: -
D: -
CDR3: CASSGLTDTQYF
DNA: TGCGCCAGCAGCGGACTCACAGATACGCAGTATTTT

length: 16
J: TRBJ2-3
V: TRBV7-3
size: -
D: -
CDR3: CASKRGRNSGTDTQYF
DNA: TGTGCCAGCAAAAGGGGAAGAAACTCAGGCACAGATACGCAGTATTTT

length: 12
J: TRBJ1-5
V: TRBV30
size: -
D: -
CDR3: CAWSLTDSPQHF
DNA: TGTGCCTGGAGTTTAACAGACAGCCCCCAGCATTTT

length: 16
J: TRBJ2-5
V: TRBV7-7
size: -
D: -
CDR3: CASSRGARSAKETQYF
DNA: TGTGCCAGCAGTCGGGGGGCCCGGTCGGCCAAAGAGACCCAGTACTTC

length: 16
J: TRBJ1-6
V: TRBV10-3
size: -
D: -
CDR3: CAISEGKRGYNSPLHF
DNA: TGTGCCATCAGTGAGGGGAAAAGGGGCTATAATTCACCCCTCCACTTT

length: 14
J: TRBJ1-4
V: TRBV5-4
size: -
D: -
CDR3: CASSSGQPDEKLFF
DNA: TGTGCCAGCAGCTCAGGACAGCCAGATGAAAAACTGTTTTTT

length: 16
J: TRBJ1-4
V: TRBV5-5
size: -
D: TRBD1
CDR3: CASSLNPGQGSEKLFF
DNA: TGTGCCAGCAGCTTAAACCCCGGACAGGGGAGCGAAAAACTGTTTTTT

length: 15
J: TRBJ1-2
V: TRBV4-2
size: -
D: -
CDR3: CASSQDRRVNYGYTF
DNA: TGTGCCAGCAGCCAAGATCGTAGGGTTAACTATGGCTACACCTTC

length: 14
J: TRBJ2-2
V: TRBV28
size: once
D: TRBD2
CDR3: CATIAGGNTGELFF
DNA: TGTGCCACAATAGCGGGGGGTAACACCGGGGAGCTGTTTTTT

length: 15
J: TRBJ2-1
V: TRBV6-1
size: -
D: -
CDR3: CASSEAPGISSEQFF
DNA: TGTGCCAGCAGTGAAGCTCCCGGTATCTCAAGTGAGCAGTTCTTC

length: 13
J: TRBJ1-1
V: TRBV28
size: -
D: -
CDR3: CASGQILNTEAFF
DNA: TGTGCCAGCGGACAGATTTTGAACACTGAAGCTTTCTTT

length: 15
J: TRBJ2-3
V: TRBV14
size: -
D: TRBD1
CDR3: CASSLRDREADTQYF
DNA: TGTGCCAGCAGCCTACGGGACAGGGAGGCAGATACGCAGTATTTT

length: 15
J: TRBJ1-2
V: TRBV11-2
size: -
D: TRBD1
CDR3: CASSLDRRGPWGYTF
DNA: TGTGCCAGCAGCTTAGACCGCAGGGGGCCGTGGGGCTACACCTTC

length: 13
J: TRBJ1-1
V: TRBV7-3
size: -
D: -
CDR3: CASSFQGNTEAFF
DNA: TGTGCCAGCAGCTTTCAAGGGAATACTGAAGCTTTCTTT

length: 15
J: TRBJ2-1
V: TRBV7-2
size: -
D: TRBD1
CDR3: CASSLARGQGAEQFF
DNA: TGTGCCAGCAGCCTAGCACGGGGACAGGGGGCAGAGCAGTTCTTC

length: 15
J: TRBJ1-2
V: TRBV30
size: -
D: -
CDR3: CAWSSALDSNYGYTF
DNA: TGTGCCTGGAGTTCGGCTTTGGACAGCAACTATGGCTACACCTTC

length: 16
J: TRBJ2-5
V: TRBV7-2
size: -
D: TRBD1
CDR3: CASSLEGRQGQETQYF
DNA: TGTGCCAGCAGCTTAGAGGGACGACAGGGCCAAGAGACCCAGTACTTC

length: 16
J: TRBJ1-5
V: TRBV7-2
size: -
D: TRBD1
CDR3: CASSLRTGAYNQPQHF
DNA: TGTGCCAGCAGCCTCCGGACAGGGGCCTACAATCAGCCCCAGCATTTT

length: 13
J: TRBJ2-1
V: TRBV14
size: once
D: -
CDR3: CASSQEAYNEQFF
DNA: TGTGCCAGCAGCCAAGAGGCCTACAATGAGCAGTTCTTC

length: 16
J: TRBJ2-3
V: TRBV5-1
size: -
D: TRBD1
CDR3: CASSLLPGTGGDTQYF
DNA: TGCGCCAGCAGCTTACTTCCCGGGACAGGAGGAGATACGCAGTATTTT

length: 15
J: TRBJ2-2
V: TRBV11-1
size: -
D: -
CDR3: CASSMDGMNTGELFF
DNA: TGTGCCAGCAGCATGGACGGAATGAACACCGGGGAGCTGTTTTTT

length: 12
J: TRBJ1-2
V: TRBV5-4
size: -
D: -
CDR3: CASSPGAYGYTF
DNA: TGTGCCAGCAGCCCCGGGGCCTATGGCTACACCTTC

length: 17
J: TRBJ1-5
V: TRBV6-1
size: -
D: -
CDR3: CASSGTPLWERGRPQHF
DNA: TGTGCCAGCAGTGGAACCCCGCTTTGGGAAAGGGGAAGGCCCCAGCATTTT

length: 13
J: TRBJ2-1
V: TRBV30
size: few
D: -
CDR3: CAWSVKGYNEQFF
DNA: TGTGCCTGGAGTGTAAAGGGGTACAATGAGCAGTTCTTC

length: 15
J: TRBJ1-4
V: TRBV6-1
size: many
D: -
CDR3: CASSEVQGTNEKLFF
DNA: TGTGCCAGCAGTGAAGTCCAGGGTACCAATGAAAAACTGTTTTTT

length: 14
J: TRBJ2-2
V: TRBV6-6
size: -
D: -
CDR3: CASSYGGLTGELFF
DNA: TGTGCCAGCAGTTATGGGGGCCTAACCGGGGAGCTGTTTTTT

length: 16
J: TRBJ1-1
V: TRBV4-2
size: -
D: -
CDR3: CASSQAIWGGSTEAFF
DNA: TGTGCCAGCAGCCAAGCTATTTGGGGGGGATCAACTGAAGCTTTCTTT

length: 12
J: TRBJ1-6
V: TRBV7-2
size: -
D: -
CDR3: CASSLSNSPLHF
DNA: TGTGCCAGCAGCTTATCAAACTCACCCCTCCACTTT

length: 13
J: TRBJ2-7
V: TRBV5-1
size: -
D: -
CDR3: CASSLESVRDKVF
DNA: TGCGCCAGCAGCTTGGAAAGCGTCAGGGACAAGGTCTTC

length: 14
J: TRBJ2-1
V: TRBV29-1
size: -
D: -
CDR3: CSLAAASSYNEQFF
DNA: TGCAGCTTGGCGGCGGCCAGCTCCTACAATGAGCAGTTCTTC

length: 15
J: TRBJ2-1
V: TRBV7-3
size: -
D: TRBD2
CDR3: CASSLRTSGYNEQFF
DNA: TGTGCCAGCAGCTTAAGGACTAGCGGCTACAATGAGCAGTTCTTC

length: 15
J: TRBJ2-3
V: TRBV10-3
size: -
D: -
CDR3: CAISESAGSTDTQYF
DNA: TGTGCCATCAGTGAGTCGGCGGGGAGCACAGATACGCAGTATTTT

length: 15
J: TRBJ2-1
V: TRBV7-6
size: -
D: TRBD1
CDR3: CASSVDRVAVNEQFF
DNA: TGTGCCAGCAGCGTCGACAGGGTGGCAGTCAATGAGCAGTTCTTC

length: 13
J: TRBJ2-3
V: TRBV15
size: -
D: -
CDR3: CATSTDSTDTQYF
DNA: TGTGCCACCAGCACCGACAGTACAGATACGCAGTATTTT

length: 14
J: TRBJ1-2
V: TRBV28
size: -
D: -
CDR3: CASNSLPMYYGYTF
DNA: TGTGCCAGCAATAGTTTACCCATGTACTATGGCTACACCTTC

length: 14
J: TRBJ2-1
V: TRBV7-6
size: once
D: -
CDR3: CASSLVEGGIEQFF
DNA: TGTGCCAGCAGCTTAGTGGAGGGGGGTATTGAGCAGTTCTTC